This T cell receptor beta chain is drawn from a study of T cell responses to AZD1222 COVID-19 vaccine. This CDR3 comprises 14 residues. V lost 4 bases and J 0 bases, leaving 10 bases between the germline ends. Germline V gene sequence: CDR1 MNHEY, CDR2 SVGAGI. Repertoires were generated with immunoSEQ multiplex PCR, while TCRdb's copy carries only in-frame clones and drops some. The top ten hold more than 4.5% of the sample, which has 100,000 to 120,000 clones, over 80% seen once. Broader study findings: Distributed over spike, vaccine-associated CD4 TCRs predominated at 160-218 and 743-854. Just 5 to 7 people given AZD1222 tested seropositive at baseline. Clonal diversity was possibly underestimated, and the donors were mostly white British, with more females.

About this clone: Its matching antigen is unknown.

The TCR sequence derives from an adult in good health. The sequencing used peripheral blood, collected on day 0 of AZD1222 vaccination. The J gene is TRBJ2-7, the V gene TRBV6-5; D not resolved. The CDR3 sequence is CASSSLLGSYEQYF. DNA of the CDR3: TGTGCCAGCAGTTCCCTACTTGGCTCCTACGAGCAGTACTTC.